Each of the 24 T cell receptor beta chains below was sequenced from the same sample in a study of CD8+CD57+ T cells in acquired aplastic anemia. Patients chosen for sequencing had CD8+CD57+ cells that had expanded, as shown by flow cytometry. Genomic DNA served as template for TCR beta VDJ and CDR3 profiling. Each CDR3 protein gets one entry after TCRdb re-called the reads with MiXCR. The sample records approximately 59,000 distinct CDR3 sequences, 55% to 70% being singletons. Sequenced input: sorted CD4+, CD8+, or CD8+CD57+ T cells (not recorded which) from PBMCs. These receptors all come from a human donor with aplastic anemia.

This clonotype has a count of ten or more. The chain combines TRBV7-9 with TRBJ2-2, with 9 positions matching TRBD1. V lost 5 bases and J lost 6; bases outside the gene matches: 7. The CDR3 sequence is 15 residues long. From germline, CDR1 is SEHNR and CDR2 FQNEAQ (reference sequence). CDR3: CASSPDRGKAGELFF. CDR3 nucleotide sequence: TGTGCCAGCAGCCCCGACAGGGGGAAAGCCGGGGAGCTGTTTTTT. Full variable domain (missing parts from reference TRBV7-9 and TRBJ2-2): DTGVSQNPRHKITKRGQNVTFRCDPISEHNRLYWYRQTLGQGPEFLTYFQNEAQLEKSRLLSDRFSAERPKGSFSTLEIQRTEQGDSAMYLCASSPDRGKAGELFFGEGSRLTVL.

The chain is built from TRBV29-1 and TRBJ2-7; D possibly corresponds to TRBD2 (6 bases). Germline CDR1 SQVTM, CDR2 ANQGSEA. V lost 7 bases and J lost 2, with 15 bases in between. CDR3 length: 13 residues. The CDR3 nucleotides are TGCAGCGCCGGGGGACCGCCGGCCTACGAGCAGTACTTC. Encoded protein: CSAGGPPAYEQYF.

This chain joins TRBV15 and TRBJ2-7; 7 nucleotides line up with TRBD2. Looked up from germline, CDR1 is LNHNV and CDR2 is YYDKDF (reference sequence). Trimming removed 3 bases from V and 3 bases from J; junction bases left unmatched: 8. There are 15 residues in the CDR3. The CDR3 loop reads CATSSGTNSVYEQYF. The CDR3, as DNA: TGTGCCACCAGCAGCGGGACTAATTCTGTCTACGAGCAGTACTTC.

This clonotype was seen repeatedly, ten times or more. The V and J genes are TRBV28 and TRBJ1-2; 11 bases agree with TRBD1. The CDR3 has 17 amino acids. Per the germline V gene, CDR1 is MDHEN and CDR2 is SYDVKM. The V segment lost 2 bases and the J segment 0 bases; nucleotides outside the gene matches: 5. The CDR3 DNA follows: TGTGCCAGCAGTTTACCGGACAGGGGGCTATCTAACTATGGCTACACCTTC. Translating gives CASSLPDRGLSNYGYTF.

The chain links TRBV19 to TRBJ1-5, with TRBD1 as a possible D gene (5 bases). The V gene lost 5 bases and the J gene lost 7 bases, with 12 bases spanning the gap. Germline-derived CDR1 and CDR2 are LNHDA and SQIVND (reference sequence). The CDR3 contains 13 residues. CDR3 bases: TGTGCCAGTAGTGATCAGGGCTCCCAGCCCCAGCATTTT. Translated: CASSDQGSQPQHF.

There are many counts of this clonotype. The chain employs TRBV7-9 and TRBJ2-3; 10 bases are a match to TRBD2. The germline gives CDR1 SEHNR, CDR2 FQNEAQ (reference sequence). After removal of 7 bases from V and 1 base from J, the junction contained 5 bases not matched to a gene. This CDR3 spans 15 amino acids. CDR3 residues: CASNPLAGGTDTQYF. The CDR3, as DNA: TGTGCCAGCAATCCCCTAGCGGGGGGCACAGATACGCAGTATTTT.

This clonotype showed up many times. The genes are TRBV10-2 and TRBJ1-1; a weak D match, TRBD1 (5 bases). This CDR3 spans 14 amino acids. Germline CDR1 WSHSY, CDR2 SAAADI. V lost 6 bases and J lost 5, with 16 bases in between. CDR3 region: CASSLDSFRTEAFF. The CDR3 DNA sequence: TGCGCCAGCAGCTTAGACAGTTTTCGGACTGAAGCTTTCTTT.

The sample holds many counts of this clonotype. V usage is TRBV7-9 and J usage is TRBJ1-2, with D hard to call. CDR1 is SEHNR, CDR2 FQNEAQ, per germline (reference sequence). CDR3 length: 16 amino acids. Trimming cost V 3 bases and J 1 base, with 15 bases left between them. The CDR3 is CASSLSLDGDNYGYTF. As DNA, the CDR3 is TGTGCCAGCAGCTTGAGTCTGGACGGTGATAACTATGGCTACACCTTC.

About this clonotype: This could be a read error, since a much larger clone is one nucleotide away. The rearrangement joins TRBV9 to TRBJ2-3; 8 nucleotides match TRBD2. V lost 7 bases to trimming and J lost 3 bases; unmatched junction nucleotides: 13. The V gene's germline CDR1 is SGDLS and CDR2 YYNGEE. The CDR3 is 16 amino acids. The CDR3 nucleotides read TGTGCCAGCGCCAACGGGGGGGCCGGGGAAACAGATACGCAGTATTTT. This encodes CASANGGAGETDTQYF.

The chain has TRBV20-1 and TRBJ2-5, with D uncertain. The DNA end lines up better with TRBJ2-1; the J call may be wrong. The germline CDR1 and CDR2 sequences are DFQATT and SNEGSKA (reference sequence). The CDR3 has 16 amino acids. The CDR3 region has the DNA TGCAGTGCTATCGGTGGAACCAACGTGGTCTACAATGAGCAGTTCTTC. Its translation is CSAIGGTNVVYNEQFF.

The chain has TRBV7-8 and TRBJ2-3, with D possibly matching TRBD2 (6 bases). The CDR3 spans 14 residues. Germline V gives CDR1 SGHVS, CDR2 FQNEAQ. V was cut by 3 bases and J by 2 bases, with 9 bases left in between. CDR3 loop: CASSLEGNTDTQYF. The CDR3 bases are TGTGCCAGCAGCTTGGAGGGAAACACAGATACGCAGTATTTT.

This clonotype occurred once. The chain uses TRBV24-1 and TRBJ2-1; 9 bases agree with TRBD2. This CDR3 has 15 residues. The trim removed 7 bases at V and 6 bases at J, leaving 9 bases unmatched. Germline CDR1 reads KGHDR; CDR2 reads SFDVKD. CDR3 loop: CATSGRREGRNEQFF. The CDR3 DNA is TGTGCCACCAGCGGACGGCGGGAGGGCCGCAATGAGCAGTTCTTC.

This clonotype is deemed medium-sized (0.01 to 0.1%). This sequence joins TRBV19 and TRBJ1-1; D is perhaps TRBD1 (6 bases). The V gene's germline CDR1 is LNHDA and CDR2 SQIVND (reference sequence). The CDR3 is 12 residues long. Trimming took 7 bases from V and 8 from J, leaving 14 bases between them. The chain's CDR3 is CASTSPGGEAFF. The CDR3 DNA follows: TGTGCCAGTACCTCCCCGGGGGGCGAAGCTTTCTTT.

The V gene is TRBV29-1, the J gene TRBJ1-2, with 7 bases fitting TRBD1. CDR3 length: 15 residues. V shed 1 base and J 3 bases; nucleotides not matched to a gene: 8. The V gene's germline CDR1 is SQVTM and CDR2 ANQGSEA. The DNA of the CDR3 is TGCAGCGTTGAAGCACCCACTACAGGGGACTATGGCTACACCTTC. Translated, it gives CSVEAPTTGDYGYTF.

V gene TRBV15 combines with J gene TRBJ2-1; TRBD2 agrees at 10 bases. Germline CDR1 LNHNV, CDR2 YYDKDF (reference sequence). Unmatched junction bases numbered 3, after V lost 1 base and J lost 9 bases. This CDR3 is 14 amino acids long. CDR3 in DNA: TGTGCCACCAGCAGAGCATCTAGCGGGGGTGAGCAGTTCTTC. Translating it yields CATSRASSGGEQFF. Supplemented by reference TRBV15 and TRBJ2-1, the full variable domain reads DAMVIQNPRYQVTQFGKPVTLSCSQTLNHNVMYWYQQKSSQAPKLLFHYYDKDFNNEADTPDNFQSRRPNTSFCFLDIRSPGLGDTAMYLCATSRASSGGEQFFGPGTRLTVL.

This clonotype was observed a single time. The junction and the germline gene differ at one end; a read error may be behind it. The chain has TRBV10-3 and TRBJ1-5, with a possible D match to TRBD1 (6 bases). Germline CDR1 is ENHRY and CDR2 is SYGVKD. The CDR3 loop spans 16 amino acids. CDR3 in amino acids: CASSYPRTVGNQPQHF. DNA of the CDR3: TGTGCCAGCAGTTACCCCCGGACAGTCGGCAATCAGCCCCAGCATTTT.

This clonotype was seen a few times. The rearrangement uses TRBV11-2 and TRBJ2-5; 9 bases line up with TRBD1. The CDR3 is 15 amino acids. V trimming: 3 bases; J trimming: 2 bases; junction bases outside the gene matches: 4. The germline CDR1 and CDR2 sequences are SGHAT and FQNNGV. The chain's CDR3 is CASSFSQGAQETQYF. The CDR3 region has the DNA TGTGCCAGCAGCTTTTCACAGGGGGCACAAGAGACCCAGTACTTC.

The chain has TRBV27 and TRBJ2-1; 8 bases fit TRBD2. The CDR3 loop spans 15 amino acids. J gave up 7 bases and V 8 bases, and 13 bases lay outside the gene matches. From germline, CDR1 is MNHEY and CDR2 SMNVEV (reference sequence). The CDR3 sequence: CASSLGSGAENEQFF. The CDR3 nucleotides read TGTGCCAGCTCCCTGGGTAGCGGGGCCGAGAATGAGCAGTTCTTC.

The CDR3 DNA sequence: TGTGCCAGCAGCTCAGAACAGGGTTACGATGGCTACACCTTC. This translates into CASSSEQGYDGYTF. The rearrangement joins TRBV11-2 to TRBJ1-2; tentatively, D is TRBD1 (6 bases). The CDR3 totals 14 residues. Trimming shortened V by 4 bases and J by 6 bases, and 15 bases separated the two germline ends. The germline CDR1 and CDR2 sequences are SGHAT and FQNNGV.

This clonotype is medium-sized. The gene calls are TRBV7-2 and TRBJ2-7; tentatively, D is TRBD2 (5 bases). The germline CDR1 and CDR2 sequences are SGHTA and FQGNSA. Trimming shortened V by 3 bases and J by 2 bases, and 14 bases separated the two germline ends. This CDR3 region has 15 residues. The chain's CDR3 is CASSFGTDGTYEQYF. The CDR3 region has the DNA TGTGCCAGCAGCTTTGGTACGGACGGGACCTACGAGCAGTACTTC.

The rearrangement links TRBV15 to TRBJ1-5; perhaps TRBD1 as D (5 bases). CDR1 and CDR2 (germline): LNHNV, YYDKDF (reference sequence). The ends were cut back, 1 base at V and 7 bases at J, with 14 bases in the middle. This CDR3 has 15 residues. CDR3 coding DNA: TGTGCCACCAGCAGAGTTGGGGGGTGTTGGCAGCCCCAGCATTTT. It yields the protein CATSRVGGCWQPQHF.

In DNA, the CDR3 is TGTGCCAGCAAATTTCCGGGACGATATCTCGGCTACACCTTC. This encodes CASKFPGRYLGYTF. The V call is TRBV12-3 or TRBV12-4, the J call TRBJ1-2, with D maybe TRBD1 (5 bases). The CDR3 is 14 amino acids. The V end lost 7 bases, the J end lost 8 bases, and 20 bases lay between the germline ends.

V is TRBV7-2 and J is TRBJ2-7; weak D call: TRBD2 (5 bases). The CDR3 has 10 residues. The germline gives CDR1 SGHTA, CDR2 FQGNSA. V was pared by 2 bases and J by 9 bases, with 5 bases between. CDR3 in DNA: TGTGCCAGCAGCTTAAGCGGGCAGTACTTC. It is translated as CASSLSGQYF.

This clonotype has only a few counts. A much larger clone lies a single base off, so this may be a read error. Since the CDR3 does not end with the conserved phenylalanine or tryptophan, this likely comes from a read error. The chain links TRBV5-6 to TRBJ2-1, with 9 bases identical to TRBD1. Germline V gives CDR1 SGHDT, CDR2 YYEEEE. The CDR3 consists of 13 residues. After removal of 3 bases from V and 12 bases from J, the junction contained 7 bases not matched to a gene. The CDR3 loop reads CASSSGTGQRQFL. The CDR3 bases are TGTGCCAGCAGCTCCGGGACAGGGCAAAGGCAGTTCCTC.